The 5 T cell receptor beta chains in this list originate from one sample, sequenced in a study of T cell responses to AZD1222 COVID-19 vaccine. The protocol was immunoSEQ multiplex PCR, while the TCRdb copy is restricted to in-frame clones and leaves out a portion. The sample has 65,000 to 80,000 clones, around four fifths seen once; the top ten hold 1.3%. This sample comprised peripheral blood, obtained 28 days after the second AZD1222 dose. Source of these receptors: an adult who received the AZD1222 COVID-19 vaccine.

The V and J genes are TRBV6-2 or TRBV6-3 and TRBJ2-7, with TRBD2 as a possible D gene (5 bases). Trimming pared 2 bases from V and 5 bases from J, leaving 10 bases between. The CDR3 totals 13 residues. In germline, CDR1 is MNHEY, CDR2 SVGEGT. DNA for the CDR3: TGTGCCAGCAGTTACGGGAGTGAGCACGAGCAGTACTTC. This gives the protein CASSYGSEHEQYF.

The V gene is TRBV6-2 or TRBV6-3, the J gene TRBJ2-1; 10 bases map to TRBD2. The V segment lost 2 bases and the J segment 9 bases; nucleotides outside the gene matches: 19. The germline V gene encodes CDR1 MNHEY and CDR2 SVGEGT. This CDR3 is 19 amino acids long. The CDR3 loop is CASSYGALGEREGICEQFF. The CDR3 DNA follows: TGTGCCAGCAGTTACGGAGCTCTAGGCGAGCGGGAGGGTATATGTGAGCAGTTCTTC.

The chain employs TRBV30 and TRBJ2-7; perhaps TRBD1 as D (6 bases). The germline V gene encodes CDR1 GTSNPN and CDR2 SVGIG (reference sequence). The CDR3 is made up of 12 amino acids. Trimming stripped 4 bases from V and 6 bases from J, with 13 bases between. In DNA, the CDR3 is TGTGCCTGGAACTACAGGGCAAGCGAGCAGTACTTC. Translation: CAWNYRASEQYF.

The V and J genes are TRBV10-2 and TRBJ2-1; TRBD2 agrees at 7 bases. Trimming removed 6 bases from V and 12 bases from J; junction bases left unmatched: 20. Germline loops: CDR1 WSHSY, CDR2 SAAADI. This CDR3 is built from 16 residues. In nucleotides, the CDR3 is TGCGCCAGCAGAGATACCGGGACTATTGATAGTAGGCGGCAGTTCTTC. The encoded protein is CASRDTGTIDSRRQFF.

This chain joins TRBV19 and TRBJ2-7; possibly TRBD2 for D (5 bases). V was shortened by 6 bases and J by 6 bases, with 21 bases between the two germline ends. Germline V lookup: CDR1 LNHDA, CDR2 SQIVND (reference sequence). The CDR3 has 15 residues. In DNA, the CDR3 is TGTGCCAGTAGAGAGGAGGCCGGACGTTGGGCCGAGCAGTACTTC. This translates into CASREEAGRWAEQYF.